This TCR beta chain appears in the sequencing data of a study of blood T cells in healthy people across ages. The table lists this clonotype with many counts. A minimum of 6 micrograms of total RNA was extracted per sample. Using a J-beta primer mix together with a sample-barcoded 5' primer, a second PCR was run for roughly 7 to 11 cycles. Every cDNA molecule carried a tag from a template-switch adaptor bearing 12 random nucleotides. TCRdb itself ran the 5' RACE reads through MiXCR, one entry per CDR3 protein. The sample holds hundreds of thousands of distinct CDR3 sequences; roughly 50% are singletons and the top ten take approximately 37%. This CDR3 spans 15 amino acids. Trimming at V came to 3 bases and at J to 4 bases, leaving 5 bases not matched to a gene. CDR1 and CDR2 (germline): KGHSH, LQKENI.

The clonotype comes from a man aged 60-69 years in good health. The chain links TRBV18 to TRBJ2-3; TRBD2 agrees at 9 bases. The sample taken for sequencing was blood. CDR3 sequence (DNA): TGTGCCAGCTCACCGGAGCTAGCGGGGCCAGATACGCAGTATTTT. It encodes CASSPELAGPDTQYF.